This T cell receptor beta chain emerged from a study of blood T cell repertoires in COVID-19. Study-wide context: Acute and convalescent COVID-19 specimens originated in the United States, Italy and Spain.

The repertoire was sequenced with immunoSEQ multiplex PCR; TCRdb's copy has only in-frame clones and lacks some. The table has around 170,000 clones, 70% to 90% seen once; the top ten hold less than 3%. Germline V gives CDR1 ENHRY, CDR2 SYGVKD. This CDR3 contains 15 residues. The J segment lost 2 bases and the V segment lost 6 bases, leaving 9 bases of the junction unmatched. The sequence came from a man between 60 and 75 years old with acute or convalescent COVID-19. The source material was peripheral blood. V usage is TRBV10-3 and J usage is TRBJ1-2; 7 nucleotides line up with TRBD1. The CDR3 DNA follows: TGTGCCATCAGGGACGGGACAGAGAGAAACTATGGCTACACCTTC. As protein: CAIRDGTERNYGYTF.